This T cell receptor beta chain was sequenced during a study of blood T cells in healthy people across ages. Next came a second PCR, run for about 6 to 12 cycles, which used a sample-barcoded 5' primer along with a J-beta primer mix. One entry per CDR3 protein results from TCRdb running MiXCR on the 5' RACE reads. The profile covers approximately 1.5 million distinct CDR3 sequences, with 30% to 35% appearing a single time and roughly 10% taken by the ten largest. Donors gave approximately 9.9 milliliters of peripheral blood apiece. Sequencing was carried out using blood. The sequence was obtained from a woman aged 30 to 39 in good health.

This chain's CDR3 is CSAELDNEQFF. The DNA of the CDR3 is TGCAGTGCCGAACTTGACAATGAGCAGTTCTTC. The rearrangement uses TRBV20-1 and TRBJ2-1, with D unresolved. Germline CDR1 and CDR2: DFQATT and SNEGSKA (reference sequence). The CDR3 is made up of 11 amino acids. V dropped 6 bases and J dropped 5 bases, with 8 bases sitting between them.